Listed below are T cell receptor beta chains from one sample, sequenced in a study of T cell clones after liver transplantation. Assay: immunoSEQ multiplex PCR; the TCRdb copy retains only in-frame clones and omits some. The sample holds more than 7,000 clones, 70% to 85% seen once. The source material was CD8+ T cells from blood, sampled at the 22-month timepoint. The receptors stem from a human patient who received a liver transplant. Some T cells may be the graft donor's. CDR3s include the opening cysteine and the closing phenylalanine or tryptophan.

J gene | V gene | CDR3 length | CDR3 protein
TRBJ2-1 | TRBV18 | 15 | CASSMDQTTYNEQFF
TRBJ2-7 | TRBV2 | 14 | CASTSGGPSYEQYF
TRBJ2-5 | TRBV29-1 | 18 | CSVEFLLGQGRREETQYF
TRBJ2-7 | TRBV7-9 | 15 | CASSYLQGPTYEQYF
TRBJ2-1 | TRBV4-1 | 14 | CASSLSQGDNEQFF
TRBJ2-7 | TRBV27 | 15 | CASSLSPGSSYEQYF
TRBJ2-2 | TRBV11-2 | 15 | CASSLELGAIGELFF
TRBJ1-2 | TRBV5-4 | 12 | CASPGKTYGYTF
TRBJ2-3 | TRBV9 | 15 | CASSVSGGAGDTQYF
TRBJ2-2 | TRBV30 | 12 | CACIGGNGELFF
TRBJ2-2 | TRBV5-1 | 17 | CASSLGQGNLLTGELFF
TRBJ2-7 | TRBV5-1 | 15 | CASSGTGTEAYEQYF
TRBJ2-3 | TRBV11-2 | 20 | CASSLEDVVGLAGVGDTQYF
TRBJ1-2 | TRBV6-6 | 14 | CASSYAGDLRGYTF
TRBJ1-2 | TRBV9 | 17 | CASSVGSRELFYYGYTF
TRBJ1-2 | TRBV7-9 | 14 | CASTTGAGDYGYTF
TRBJ2-1 | TRBV6-4 | 17 | CASSDSGSGGARVEQFF